This T cell receptor (beta chain) was profiled in a study of blood T cell repertoires in COVID-19. Here immunoSEQ multiplex PCR was the method, and the copy in TCRdb shows in-frame clones only, minus some. Of just over 250,000 clones listed, roughly four fifths were seen once; the top ten hold around 3.9%. This CDR3 comprises 16 residues. With V trimmed by 3 bases and J by 7 bases, 9 bases remained unmatched. Germline CDR1 and CDR2: SEHNR and FQNEAQ (reference sequence). The J gene is TRBJ2-7, the V gene TRBV7-9; 13 positions match TRBD2. The sample taken for sequencing was PBMCs or T cells enriched from blood (not recorded which). The TCR originated in a man aged 25-45 years with acute COVID-19. CDR3 protein: CASSFSTSGRVEEQYV. DNA for the CDR3: TGTGCCAGCAGCTTTTCCACTAGCGGGAGGGTAGAGGAGCAGTACGTC.